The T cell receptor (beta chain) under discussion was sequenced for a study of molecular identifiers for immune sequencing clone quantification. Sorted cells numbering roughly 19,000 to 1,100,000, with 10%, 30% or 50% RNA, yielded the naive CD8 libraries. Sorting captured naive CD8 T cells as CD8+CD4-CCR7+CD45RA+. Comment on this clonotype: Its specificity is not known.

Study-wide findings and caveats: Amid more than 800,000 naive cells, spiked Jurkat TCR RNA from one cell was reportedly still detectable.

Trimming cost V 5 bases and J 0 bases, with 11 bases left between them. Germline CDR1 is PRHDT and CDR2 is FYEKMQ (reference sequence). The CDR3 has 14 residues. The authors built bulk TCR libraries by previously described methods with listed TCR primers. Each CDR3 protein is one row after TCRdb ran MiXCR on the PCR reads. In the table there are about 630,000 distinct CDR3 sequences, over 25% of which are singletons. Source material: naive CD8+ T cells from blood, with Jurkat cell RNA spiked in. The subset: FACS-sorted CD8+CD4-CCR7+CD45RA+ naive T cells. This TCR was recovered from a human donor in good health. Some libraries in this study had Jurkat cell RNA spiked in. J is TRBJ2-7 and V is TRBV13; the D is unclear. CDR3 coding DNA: TGTGCCAGCAGCCTCCGACAAAGCTCCTACGAGCAGTACTTC. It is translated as CASSLRQSSYEQYF. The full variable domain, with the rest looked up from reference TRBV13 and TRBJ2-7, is AAGVIQSPRHLIKEKRETATLKCYPIPRHDTVYWYQQGPGQDPQFLISFYEKMQSDKGSIPDRFSAQQFSDYHSELNMSSLELGDSALYFCASSLRQSSYEQYFGPGTRLTVT.